This T cell receptor (beta chain) was obtained from a study of CD8 T cells in Susac syndrome (dated by TCRdb to between 2018 and 2021). Context from the whole study: Whether CD8+ T cell activation and differentiation in Susac syndrome was antigen driven was tested using repertoire sequencing.

General findings and caveats noted by the study authors: The study acknowledged that relatively few individuals were included in the TCR sequencing and HLA analysis.

Peripheral blood CD8+ and CD4+ T cells from healthy donors, Susac syndrome patients and multiple sclerosis patients were profiled by high-throughput TCR beta sequencing. The healthy donors served as controls matched for age and sex. CD8+ TEMRA cells were enriched by FACS, while bulk CD8+ and CD4+ T cells were purified by magnetic negative isolation. Blood was collected in EDTA tubes and processed within 24 hours, with PBMCs isolated through density gradient centrifugation. PBMCs intended for TCR sequencing were cryopreserved in liquid nitrogen and were subsequently thawed in a 37 degrees C water bath. A purity of at least 90% was achieved for sorted or isolated CD4+, CD8+ and CD8+ TEMRA cells. Deletion took 1 base off V and 6 bases off J, with a span of 20 bases between the germline ends. Its CDR3 holds 16 amino acids, cysteine through phenylalanine. CDR3 DNA is the only sequence kept; it has 48 bases, read in frame from the first base. CDR1 and CDR2, per the germline V gene, are SGHRS and YFSETQ.

RNA was extracted using the RNeasy kit, and roughly 0.5 to 1 microgram was reverse transcribed with random hexamers. TCR beta CDR3 regions were amplified with the immunoSEQ multiplex PCR assay covering 54 Vbeta and 13 Jbeta segments. To correct PCR amplification bias, a synthetic template baseline was used for both primer optimization and computational correction. Concerning the study's data processing: Reads were annotated to V, D and J genes according to IMGT and were analyzed with immunoSEQ Analyzer, with only productive sequences retained. Clonality was computed as one minus Shannon entropy normalized by log2 of the number of productive unique sequences. For each patient and control, public and private clones were evaluated within the 100 most prevalent clones. Susac-specific clones were defined as absent from healthy and MS cohorts, over a thousand published viral clones and other ImmuneACCESS disease sequences. TCRdb trimmed public reads at Q25 via fastp, called clones via MiXCR and kept in-frame beta chains. Rows with one shared CDR3 protein collapse into an entry with the most common genes and DNA. The V and J calls shown here were made by TCRdb, not taken from the authors' results. This sample gives 110,000 or so distinct CDR3 sequences in total; about 96% of them show up just once. The ten largest account for more than 0.08% of the sample.

On this clonotype: The antigen this receptor binds is unknown. It has no much larger one-base neighbor in the sample; base qualities were not kept.

The clonotype originates from a human donor in good health. What was sequenced was CD4+ T cells from PBMCs. This sequence uses TRBV5-1 and TRBJ2-7; the D call could be TRBD1 or TRBD2, with each sharing 5 bases. Read as DNA, the sequence is TGCGCCAGCAGCTTGACGGGACGGTCGTCAGGATCCGAGCAGTACTTC. The resulting protein is CASSLTGRSSGSEQYF.